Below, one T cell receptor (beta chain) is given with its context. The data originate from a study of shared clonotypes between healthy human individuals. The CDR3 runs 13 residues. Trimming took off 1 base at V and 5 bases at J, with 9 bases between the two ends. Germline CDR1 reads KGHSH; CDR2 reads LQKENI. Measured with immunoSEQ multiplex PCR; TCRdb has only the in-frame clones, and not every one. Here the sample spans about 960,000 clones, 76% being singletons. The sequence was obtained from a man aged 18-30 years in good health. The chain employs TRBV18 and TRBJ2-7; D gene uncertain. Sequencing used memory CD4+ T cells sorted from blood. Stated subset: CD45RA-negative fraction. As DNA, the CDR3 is TGTGCCAGCTCACCACAGTATGGGAACGAGCAGTACTTC. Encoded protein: CASSPQYGNEQYF.